The text below deals with one T cell receptor beta chain. The sample is drawn from a study of blood T cell repertoires in COVID-19. In the study's own analysis: Researchers report that nucleated cell counts were estimated from reference gene primer amplification. Sequencing was performed with immunoSEQ multiplex PCR; in TCRdb, only in-frame clones are kept and a portion is missing. V, J and clone size reflect that table, while D and trimming were determined from the DNA. Of 150,000 to 200,000 clones listed, 88% are singletons. V lost 4 bases to trimming and J lost 5 bases, with 11 bases between them. There are 13 residues in the CDR3. In germline, CDR1 is SGHDT, CDR2 YYEEEE.

The chain uses TRBV5-6 and TRBJ2-3, with a tentative D call TRBD2 (6 bases). The specimen was peripheral blood. This receptor was taken from a woman aged 30 to 39 with acute or convalescent COVID-19. CDR3 region: CASSTPAGDTQYF. The DNA for the CDR3 is TGTGCCAGCAGCACCCCAGCGGGAGATACGCAGTATTTT.